These 28 T cell receptor beta chains came from one sample sequenced in a study of blood T cell repertoires in COVID-19. The assay was immunoSEQ multiplex PCR, and TCRdb's table has in-frame clones only and misses some. The table shows 65,000 to 95,000 clones, with approximately 93% occurring only once. The sample consisted of peripheral blood. All receptors derive from a man aged 45-60 years with COVID-19, enrolled during active disease.

The chain carries TRBV6-5 and TRBJ1-4; D possibly corresponds to TRBD1 (5 bases). Germline V gene lookup returns CDR1 MNHEY and CDR2 SVGAGI. V was clipped by 7 bases and J by 5 bases, with 11 bases between them. This CDR3 is built from 13 residues. The CDR3 here is CASKRAGNEKLFF. CDR3 coding DNA: TGTGCCAGCAAACGAGCAGGGAATGAAAAACTGTTTTTT.

The chain links TRBV7-3 to TRBJ2-1; the match to TRBD2 covers 10 bases. Trimming cost V 2 bases and J 9 bases; bases outside gene matches: 10. The CDR3 runs 16 residues. CDR1 is SGHTA and CDR2 is FQGTGA in the germline V gene. The CDR3 sequence: CASSLGQREGQGEQFF. CDR3 nucleotide sequence: TGTGCCAGCAGCTTAGGCCAGCGGGAGGGCCAGGGTGAGCAGTTCTTC.

The rearrangement joins TRBV19 to TRBJ1-4; 8 nucleotides align to TRBD1. With 5 bases clipped from V and 11 bases from J, the junction kept 13 bases outside the gene matches. The V gene's germline CDR1 is LNHDA and CDR2 SQIVND (reference sequence). This CDR3 spans 15 amino acids. CDR3 in DNA: TGTGCCAGTAGTCGACGGACAGGGCCAATGTTGAAACTGTTTTTT. It translates to CASSRRTGPMLKLFF.

The gene calls are TRBV12-3 or TRBV12-4 and TRBJ1-2, with D possibly matching TRBD1 (5 bases). V dropped 6 bases and J dropped 3 bases, with 11 bases sitting between them. This CDR3 comprises 13 residues. The CDR3 reads CASSLREDYGYTF. The CDR3 nucleotides are TGTGCCAGCAGCCTCAGGGAGGACTATGGCTACACCTTC.

CDR3 sequence reads: CASSLRTGGNQETQYF. The CDR3 coding sequence is TGCGCCAGCAGCCTCAGGACAGGGGGGAACCAAGAGACCCAGTACTTC. V usage is TRBV5-1 and J usage is TRBJ2-5; TRBD1 matches 10 bases. Germline CDR1 SGHRS, CDR2 YFSETQ. CDR3 length equals 16 residues. The ends lost 4 bases at V and 0 bases at J; junction bases unmatched: 6.

This rearrangement joins TRBV7-9 to TRBJ1-4, with TRBD1 as a possible D gene (5 bases). CDR1 and CDR2 from the germline V gene are SEHNR and FQNEAQ (reference sequence). The ends were cut back, 3 bases at V and 8 bases at J, with 13 bases in the middle. The CDR3 runs to 14 residues. The CDR3 DNA sequence: TGTGCCAGCAGCTTCGGGACTGTTGAGGAAAAACTGTTTTTT. Amino acid sequence: CASSFGTVEEKLFF.

The chain recombines TRBV10-1 with TRBJ2-1, with 10 bases that match TRBD1. V lost 0 bases, J lost 7 bases, and 3 bases stayed unmatched. The germline CDR1 and CDR2 sequences are WNHNN and SYGVQD (reference sequence). The CDR3 is 15 residues long. For the CDR3, the DNA is TGCGCCAGCAGTGAGTCGGGGACAGGGGTGAATGAGCAGTTCTTC. Its protein product is CASSESGTGVNEQFF.

The chain links TRBV7-2 to TRBJ2-7, with D possibly TRBD1 on 5 matching bases. The CDR3 contains 15 residues. With 1 base removed from V and 0 bases from J, the gap between germline ends came to 10 bases. From germline, CDR1 is SGHTA and CDR2 FQGNSA. The CDR3 nucleotides are TGTGCCAGCAGCTTAGAGGGGTTGAGCTCCTACGAGCAGTACTTC. Protein product: CASSLEGLSSYEQYF.

Only one count was recorded for this clone. The gene calls are TRBV18 and TRBJ2-7; 8 nucleotides agree with TRBD1. Unmatched junction bases numbered 8, after V lost 4 bases and J lost 3 bases. Germline CDR1 reads KGHSH; CDR2 reads LQKENI. The CDR3 is made up of 15 amino acids. The CDR3 DNA follows: TGTGCCAGCTCACGACCCGGGACAGGACTCTACGAGCAGTACTTC. Amino acid sequence: CASSRPGTGLYEQYF.

The chain employs TRBV9 and TRBJ2-7, with D perhaps TRBD1 (7 bases). The germline V and J ends were trimmed by 0 bases and 4 bases, with 11 bases remaining between them. Per the germline V gene, CDR1 is SGDLS and CDR2 is YYNGEE. This CDR3 spans 14 amino acids. CDR3 nucleotide sequence: TGTGCCAGCAGCGTAGCGGCAGGGGGGTACGAGCAGTACTTC. Translating gives CASSVAAGGYEQYF.

The rearrangement joins TRBV3-1 (or the pseudogene TRBV3-2) to TRBJ2-3; D may be TRBD1 (6 bases). Germline V lookup: CDR1 LGHDT, CDR2 YNNKEL (reference sequence). The CDR3 runs 15 residues. V lost 4 bases and J lost 2, with 13 bases in between. The CDR3 sequence: CASSLSTGFTDTQYF. The CDR3 DNA reads as TGTGCCAGCAGCCTTTCGACAGGATTCACAGATACGCAGTATTTT.

The V call is TRBV19, the J call TRBJ2-2, with 14 positions matching TRBD2. This CDR3 has 17 amino acids. The junction had 2 bases not matched to a gene; V was cut back by 4 bases and J by 1 base. Germline V CDR1 and CDR2: LNHDA, SQIVND (reference sequence). CDR3 region: CASSTGLAGVNTGELFF. DNA for the CDR3: TGTGCCAGTAGTACGGGACTAGCGGGAGTGAACACCGGGGAGCTGTTTTTT. Together with reference TRBV19 and TRBJ2-2, the CDR3 gives the full variable domain: DGGITQSPKYLFRKEGQNVTLSCEQNLNHDAMYWYRQDPGQGLRLIYYSQIVNDFQKGDIAEGYSVSREKKESFPLTVTSAQKNPTAFYLCASSTGLAGVNTGELFFGEGSRLTVL.

This chain links TRBV11-3 with TRBJ2-3, with a possible D match to TRBD1 (6 bases). V was cut by 4 bases and J by 2 bases, with 13 bases left in between. Germline V gene sequence: CDR1 SGHNT, CDR2 YENEEA. The CDR3 has 15 residues. The CDR3 here is CASSSAGAVTDTQYF. CDR3 in DNA: TGTGCCAGCAGCTCTGCAGGGGCTGTCACAGATACGCAGTATTTT.

The chain is built from TRBV7-2 and TRBJ2-1; TRBD2 aligns across 7 bases. This CDR3 has 16 residues. The germline V gene has CDR1 SGHTA and CDR2 FQGNSA. The junction had 12 bases not matched to a gene; V was cut back by 5 bases and J by 5 bases. The CDR3 DNA follows: TGTGCCAGCAGCCCCTTCCTAGCGGAAAGACACAATGAGCAGTTCTTC. This translates into CASSPFLAERHNEQFF. The variable domain in full, completed from reference TRBV7-2 and TRBJ2-1, reads GAGVSQSPSNKVTEKGKDVELRCDPISGHTALYWYRQSLGQGLEFLIYFQGNSAPDKSGLPSDRFSAERTGGSVSTLTIQRTQQEDSAVYLCASSPFLAERHNEQFFGPGTRLTVL.

The V call is TRBV5-1, the J call TRBJ2-7; 7 positions match TRBD1. CDR1 SGHRS and CDR2 YFSETQ come from the germline V gene. The CDR3 extends over 14 amino acids. The trim removed 4 bases at V and 3 bases at J, leaving 7 bases unmatched. The CDR3 DNA reads TGCGCCAGCAGCGGGGGACAGCCGAGCTACGAGCAGTACTTC. Translation gives CASSGGQPSYEQYF.

The chain uses TRBV11-3 and TRBJ2-5, with 9 bases aligning to TRBD1. The CDR3 spans 15 residues. V shed 5 bases, J shed 5 bases, and the junction held 9 bases outside the gene matches. Per germline, CDR1 SGHNT and CDR2 YENEEA. The CDR3 DNA follows: TGTGCCAGCAGCGATCGCCGGGACAGGGACGAGACCCAGTACTTC. Translating it yields CASSDRRDRDETQYF.

V gene TRBV19 combines with J gene TRBJ2-1; TRBD2 agrees at 7 bases. This CDR3 spans 16 amino acids. J lost 5 bases, V lost 4 bases, and 11 bases had no gene match. Germline V lookup: CDR1 LNHDA, CDR2 SQIVND (reference sequence). This chain's CDR3 is CASSRRRRERDNEQFF. Written as DNA, the CDR3 is TGTGCCAGTAGTAGGAGGAGGCGGGAGAGGGACAATGAGCAGTTCTTC.

The V and J genes are TRBV5-1 and TRBJ2-2; 7 positions match TRBD1. CDR1 SGHRS and CDR2 YFSETQ come from the germline V gene. The CDR3 is 15 amino acids. V gave up 4 bases and J gave up 5 bases; unmatched junction bases: 8. In DNA, the CDR3 is TGCGCCAGCAGCCCTGGGACAGTGGGGACCGGGGAGCTGTTTTTT. It translates to CASSPGTVGTGELFF.

The genes are TRBV18 and TRBJ2-3; the match to TRBD1 covers 10 bases. This CDR3 has 15 residues. Germline lookup yields CDR1 KGHSH and CDR2 LQKENI. The trim removed 6 bases at V and 5 bases at J, leaving 8 bases unmatched. The CDR3 spells CASSYGTGDQDTQYF. The CDR3 nucleotides read TGTGCCAGCTCGTACGGGACAGGGGATCAAGATACGCAGTATTTT. Combining the CDR3 with reference TRBV18 and TRBJ2-3 gives the whole variable domain NAGVMQNPRHLVRRRGQEARLRCSPMKGHSHVYWYRQLPEEGLKFMVYLQKENIIDESGMPKERFSAEFPKEGPSILRIQQVVRGDSAAYFCASSYGTGDQDTQYFGPGTRLTVL.

This chain uses TRBV2 with TRBJ1-1, with unresolved D. This CDR3 spans 13 amino acids. Trimming took off 4 bases at V and 4 bases at J, with 10 bases between the two ends. The V gene's germline CDR1 is SNHLY and CDR2 FYNNEI. The CDR3 region is CASSVRVSTEAFF. The CDR3 DNA follows: TGTGCCAGCAGTGTGAGGGTGAGCACTGAAGCTTTCTTT.

This clone appeared once. This CDR3 is CASRVTGDIQYF. The CDR3 coding sequence is TGTGCCAGCAGGGTTACAGGAGACATTCAGTACTTC. The V gene is TRBV6-5, the J gene TRBJ2-4, with a weak D call TRBD1 (5 bases). The CDR3 spans 12 residues. The germline V gene has CDR1 MNHEY and CDR2 SVGAGI. Trimming cost V 6 bases and J 8 bases, with 11 bases left between them.

The gene calls are TRBV19 and TRBJ1-5; 11 bases align to TRBD1. The J segment lost 1 base and the V segment lost 7 bases, leaving 15 bases of the junction unmatched. The CDR3 length is 19 residues. Germline V lookup: CDR1 LNHDA, CDR2 SQIVND (reference sequence). The chain's CDR3 is CASTPSRDRGRLSNQPQHF. In nucleotides, the CDR3 is TGTGCCAGTACCCCATCCCGGGACAGGGGGAGATTAAGCAATCAGCCCCAGCATTTT.

CDR3 amino acids: CASSMPGQGTREQYF. The CDR3 DNA follows: TGTGCCAGCAGTATGCCGGGACAGGGGACGCGCGAGCAGTACTTC. V gene TRBV6-2 or TRBV6-3 combines with J gene TRBJ2-7; TRBD1 matches 10 bases. The germline gives CDR1 MNHEY, CDR2 SVGEGT. This CDR3 has 15 amino acids. V dropped 5 bases and J dropped 6; count of bases not matched to a gene: 10.

V usage is TRBV19 and J usage is TRBJ2-5; 10 bases fit TRBD2. Germline assignment: CDR1 LNHDA and CDR2 SQIVND (reference sequence). The junction had 9 bases not matched to a gene; V was cut back by 6 bases and J by 5 bases. This CDR3 is 15 amino acids long. CDR3 coding DNA: TGTGCCAGTAGGGCCCGCGGGACTAGCGACGAGACCCAGTACTTC. Its translation: CASRARGTSDETQYF.

This clone was found once. The chain couples TRBV28 to TRBJ1-1; 10 bases map to TRBD1. V shed 8 bases and J 6 bases; nucleotides not matched to a gene: 3. This CDR3 has 12 amino acids. Germline V gene sequence: CDR1 MDHEN, CDR2 SYDVKM. The CDR3 here is CASAGTGAEAFF. As DNA, the CDR3 is TGTGCCAGCGCGGGGACAGGGGCTGAAGCTTTCTTT.

There are a few counts of this clone. The rearrangement uses TRBV28 and TRBJ2-2; D is unclear. The CDR3 is 16 residues long. Germline assignment: CDR1 MDHEN and CDR2 SYDVKM. V lost 5 bases and J lost 0, with 13 bases in between. DNA for the CDR3: TGTGCCAGCAGTCCGATACTCACTTCGAACACCGGGGAGCTGTTTTTT. Its translation: CASSPILTSNTGELFF.

The chain joins TRBV7-8 to TRBJ1-3, with TRBD1 matching 8 bases. Germline V gene sequence: CDR1 SGHVS, CDR2 FQNEAQ. The CDR3 is 18 residues long. With 2 bases clipped from V and 0 bases from J, the junction kept 9 bases outside the gene matches. The CDR3, as DNA: TGTGCCAGCAGCTTATTGGGGGACAGGCTCAGCTCTGGAAACACCATATATTTT. Amino acid sequence: CASSLLGDRLSSGNTIYF.

This CDR3 is CASRSGGERSNQPQHF. The DNA of the CDR3 is TGCGCCAGCAGGTCTGGCGGGGAGAGAAGCAATCAGCCCCAGCATTTT. The V gene is TRBV5-1, the J gene TRBJ1-5, with no clear D. Germline lookup yields CDR1 SGHRS and CDR2 YFSETQ. V shed 5 bases and J shed 1 base, with 16 bases lying between them. CDR3 size: 16 residues.